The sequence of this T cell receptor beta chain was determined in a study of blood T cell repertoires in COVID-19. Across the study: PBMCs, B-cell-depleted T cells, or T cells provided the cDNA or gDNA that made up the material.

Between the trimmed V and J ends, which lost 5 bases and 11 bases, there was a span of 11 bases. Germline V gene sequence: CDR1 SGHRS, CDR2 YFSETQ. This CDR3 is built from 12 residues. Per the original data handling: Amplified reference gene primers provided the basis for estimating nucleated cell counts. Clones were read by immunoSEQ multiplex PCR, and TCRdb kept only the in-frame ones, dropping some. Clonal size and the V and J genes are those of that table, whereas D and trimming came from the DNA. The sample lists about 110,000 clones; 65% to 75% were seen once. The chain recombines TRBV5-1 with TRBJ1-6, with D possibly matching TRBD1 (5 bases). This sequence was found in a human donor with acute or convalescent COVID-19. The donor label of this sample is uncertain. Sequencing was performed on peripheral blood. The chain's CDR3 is CASRMDTTPLHF. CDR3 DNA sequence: TGCGCCAGCAGGATGGACACTACACCCCTCCACTTT.